Each of the 18 T cell receptor beta chains below was sequenced from the same sample in a study of identical twins' blood T cells. TCRdb fed the 5' RACE reads into MiXCR, producing one record per CDR3 protein. This sample carries 350,000 to 400,000 distinct CDR3 sequences, about 28% of them seen once, and the ten largest clones take 6% to 7%. Sequences were obtained from PBMCs. The receptors were sampled from a woman aged 18 to 49 in good health.

This chain links TRBV5-1 with TRBJ2-2, with TRBD2 identical over 7 bases. In germline, CDR1 is SGHRS, CDR2 YFSETQ. J was trimmed by 4 bases and V by 6 bases; bases with no gene match: 3. The CDR3 runs to 13 residues. The CDR3 sequence: CASNGEGTGELFF. In DNA, the CDR3 is TGCGCCAGCAACGGGGAGGGCACCGGGGAGCTGTTTTTT.

Ten or more counts support this clonotype. The CDR3 here is CASNPRTSGSSYNEQFF. Written as DNA, the CDR3 is TGTGCCAGCAACCCCAGGACTAGCGGGAGCTCCTACAATGAGCAGTTCTTC. This chain uses TRBV11-2 with TRBJ2-1; 13 bases fit TRBD2. V dropped 7 bases and J dropped 0; count of bases not matched to a gene: 6. Germline V gene lookup returns CDR1 SGHAT and CDR2 FQNNGV. The CDR3 has 17 amino acids.

The chain is built from TRBV3-1 and TRBJ1-5; a weak D match, TRBD1 (6 bases). The CDR3 is 14 residues long. V was clipped by 6 bases and J by 5 bases, with 14 bases between them. Germline assignment: CDR1 LGHDT and CDR2 YNNKEL (reference sequence). The CDR3 region has the DNA TGTGCCAGCAGTGTATGGGGGGCCCATCAGCCCCAGCATTTT. Protein sequence: CASSVWGAHQPQHF. Using reference TRBV3-1 and TRBJ1-5 for the parts outside the CDR3, the full variable domain is DTAVSQTPKYLVTQMGNDKSIKCEQNLGHDTMYWYKQDSKKFLKIMFSYNNKELIINETVPNRFSPKSPDKAHLNLHINSLELGDSAVYFCASSVWGAHQPQHFGDGTRLSIL.

In its sample, this clonotype was seen many times. The genes are TRBV3-1 and TRBJ1-3; no clear D. The CDR3 runs to 13 residues. Trimming stripped 2 bases from V and 4 bases from J, with 6 bases between. Germline V CDR1 and CDR2: LGHDT, YNNKEL (reference sequence). The CDR3 DNA reads as TGTGCCAGCAGCCAAAGAAGAGGAAACACCATATATTTT. It codes for CASSQRRGNTIYF. The full variable domain, in which reference TRBV3-1 and TRBJ1-3 provide the parts outside the CDR3, is DTAVSQTPKYLVTQMGNDKSIKCEQNLGHDTMYWYKQDSKKFLKIMFSYNNKELIINETVPNRFSPKSPDKAHLNLHINSLELGDSAVYFCASSQRRGNTIYFGEGSWLTVV.

Notes on this clonotype: At one end, the junction sequence differs from germline, possibly due to a read error. The chain recombines TRBV20-1 with TRBJ1-1; D ambiguous. The germline V gene has CDR1 DFQATT and CDR2 SNEGSKA (reference sequence). The CDR3 is 12 residues long. CDR3 nucleotide sequence: TGCAGTGTCCAACGGGGAGGCACTGAGGCTTTCTTT. It encodes CSVQRGGTEAFF.

This clonotype was counted a single time. V is TRBV25-1 and J is TRBJ1-1; the D gene is possibly TRBD1 (5 bases). Germline-derived CDR1 and CDR2 are MGHDK and SYGVNS. The V and J ends lost 1 base and 3 bases respectively, with 9 bases between them. CDR3 length equals 14 residues. The CDR3 region has the DNA TGTGCCAGCAGTGAATCCCTCAGGGACACTGAAGCTTTCTTT. It yields the protein CASSESLRDTEAFF.

The chain combines TRBV5-1 with TRBJ2-1, with TRBD2 identical over 9 bases. This CDR3 has 14 residues. J was trimmed by 7 bases and V by 7 bases; bases with no gene match: 9. CDR1 is SGHRS, CDR2 YFSETQ, per germline. CDR3 bases: TGCGCCAGCTGGGCCCTAGCGGGGAGTAATGAGCAGTTCTTC. The encoded protein is CASWALAGSNEQFF.

The V and J genes are TRBV20-1 and TRBJ2-3; 13 nucleotides align to TRBD2. The germline CDR1 and CDR2 sequences are DFQATT and SNEGSKA (reference sequence). J was trimmed by 1 base and V by 2 bases; bases with no gene match: 6. The CDR3 is 17 residues long. The CDR3 nucleotides are TGCAGTGCTAGAACTAGCGGGAGGGCCGGAGGCACAGATACGCAGTATTTT. It specifies CSARTSGRAGGTDTQYF.

This clonotype has more than one count but fewer than ten. This chain uses TRBV29-1 with TRBJ1-1; D is unresolved. This CDR3 spans 16 amino acids. Germline V gene sequence: CDR1 SQVTM, CDR2 ANQGSEA. Deletions cut 0 bases from V and 5 bases from J, with 19 bases between. CDR3 residues: CSVEDPLGGPATEAFF. For the CDR3, the DNA is TGCAGCGTTGAAGACCCACTGGGAGGGCCTGCGACTGAAGCTTTCTTT.

The rearrangement uses TRBV6-2 or TRBV6-3 and TRBJ2-7; D is unresolved. V lost 0 bases and J 2 bases, leaving 14 bases between the germline ends. Germline lookup yields CDR1 MNHEY and CDR2 SVGEGT. The CDR3 consists of 16 residues. The CDR3 loop is CASSYSIDRGAYEQYF. The CDR3 region has the DNA TGTGCCAGCAGTTACTCGATCGACCGAGGAGCCTACGAGCAGTACTTC.

In the case of this clonotype: This may arise from a read error, as a much more abundant clone is one base away. The genes are TRBV2 and TRBJ2-4, with a weak D call TRBD2 (6 bases). Germline V gene lookup returns CDR1 SNHLY and CDR2 FYNNEI. With 4 bases removed from V and 3 bases from J, the gap between germline ends came to 10 bases. The CDR3 is 14 amino acids. The DNA of the CDR3 is TGTGCCAGCAGTGTTGGGGGGAGCAAAAACATTCAGTACTTC. This sequence encodes CASSVGGSKNIQYF.

This rearrangement joins TRBV10-3 to TRBJ1-3; D is unclear. CDR1 and CDR2 (germline): ENHRY, SYGVKD. V lost 5 bases and J lost 3, with 5 bases in between. The CDR3 runs to 12 residues. CDR3 amino acids: CAISPFGNTIYF. In DNA form, the CDR3 reads TGTGCCATCAGTCCCTTTGGAAACACCATATATTTT.

CDR3 nucleotide sequence: TGTGCCAGTAGTATAGTTGGAGCAAAGACAGAGACCCAGTACTTC. This encodes CASSIVGAKTETQYF. This chain connects TRBV19 to TRBJ2-5; D ambiguous. The CDR3 is 15 residues long. The germline V and J ends were trimmed by 1 base and 4 bases, with 13 bases remaining between them. CDR1 is LNHDA and CDR2 is SQIVND in the germline V gene (reference sequence).

The V and J genes are TRBV6-6 and TRBJ1-1; TRBD1 is a possible D gene (6 bases). The V gene lost 7 bases and the J gene lost 3 bases, with 18 bases spanning the gap. Germline V gene sequence: CDR1 MNHNY, CDR2 SVGAGI (reference sequence). This CDR3 region has 15 residues. The CDR3 sequence: CASNLATGGYTEAFF. The CDR3, as DNA: TGTGCCAGCAACCTAGCGACAGGCGGGTACACTGAAGCTTTCTTT.

This clonotype was observed a few times. This chain links TRBV11-2 with TRBJ2-4; D not resolved. Germline CDR1 reads SGHAT; CDR2 reads FQNNGV. The length of the CDR3 is 15 residues. V was pared by 1 base and J by 6 bases, with 13 bases between. The CDR3 protein is CASSLGRSLLNIQYF. The DNA of the CDR3 is TGTGCCAGCAGCTTAGGGAGAAGCTTACTAAACATTCAGTACTTC.

The sample holds a few counts of this clonotype. The chain links TRBV2 to TRBJ1-2, with D tentatively TRBD1 (5 bases). V shed 6 bases and J shed 7 bases, with 18 bases lying between them. Per germline, CDR1 SNHLY and CDR2 FYNNEI. The CDR3 totals 14 residues. The CDR3 sequence is CASRGTFLSSGYTF. In DNA, the CDR3 is TGTGCCAGCAGGGGGACTTTCCTGTCTAGTGGCTACACCTTC.

A few counts support this clonotype. The V and J genes are TRBV29-1 and TRBJ2-7; D not resolved. V gave up 4 bases and J gave up 5 bases, with 12 bases separating them. Germline loops: CDR1 SQVTM, CDR2 ANQGSEA. The CDR3 covers 12 residues. Here the CDR3 reads CSVASGFHEQYF. Here the CDR3 DNA reads TGCAGCGTTGCTTCCGGGTTCCACGAGCAGTACTTC.

The chain is built from TRBV5-6 and TRBJ2-7; 8 nucleotides match TRBD2. This CDR3 comprises 15 residues. J was trimmed by 2 bases and V by 2 bases; bases with no gene match: 6. CDR1 and CDR2 (germline): SGHDT, YYEEEE. In DNA form, the CDR3 reads TGTGCCAGCAGCTTCGGGGGGGGACACACCTACGAGCAGTACTTC. Protein: CASSFGGGHTYEQYF.